The 2 T cell receptor beta chains presented below share a single source sample, sequenced in a study of T cell clonality in common variable immunodeficiency. Here immunoSEQ multiplex PCR was the method, and the copy in TCRdb shows in-frame clones only, minus some. Singletons are absent from the sample, which has under 50,000 clones. The sample was peripheral blood mononuclear cells. These TCRs come from a person aged 18 to 75 in good health.

This clone was observed at least ten times. Read coverage stops 3 residues before the CDR3 terminus; the germline J gene supplies the remainder. The chain combines TRBV30 with TRBJ1-1, with a weak D call TRBD1 (6 bases). Per germline, CDR1 GTSNPN and CDR2 SVGIG (reference sequence). There are 14 residues in the CDR3. V was cut by 1 base and J by 2 bases, with 11 bases left in between. CDR3 in amino acids: CAWSAGRGNTEAFF. The covered CDR3 bases are TGTGCCTGGAGTGCGGGCAGGGGTAACACTGAA.

This clone was seen many times. CDR3 sequence reads: CASSLVAGYQETQYF. The covered CDR3 bases are TGTGCCAGCAGCTTAGTCGCAGGTTACCAAGAGACC. This rearrangement joins TRBV7-8 to TRBJ2-5; D remains unclear. The read finishes 3 residues shy of the CDR3 end, and the germline J gene is used to complete it. The ends were cut back, 1 base at V and 0 bases at J, with 9 bases in the middle. This CDR3 contains 15 residues. Germline V gene sequence: CDR1 SGHVS, CDR2 FQNEAQ.